The 2 T cell receptor beta chains in this list originate from one sample, sequenced in a study of tumor-infiltrating lymphocytes in oesophageal squamous cell carcinoma. TCRdb analysed the PCR reads with MiXCR anew, one entry per CDR3 protein. In the table there are some 10,000 distinct CDR3 sequences, around 60% of which are singletons. Material: esophageal tumor tissue. Source of these receptors: a female donor with esophageal squamous cell carcinoma.

The chain combines TRBV7-6 with TRBJ2-1; D may be TRBD2 (6 bases). V gave up 5 bases and J gave up 4 bases, with 9 bases separating them. This CDR3 has 13 amino acids. Germline CDR1 reads SGHVS; CDR2 reads FNYEAQ. The DNA of the CDR3 is TGTGCCAGCAGCAGGCGGGATTACAATGAGCAGTTCTTC. Translated: CASSRRDYNEQFF.

The chain recombines TRBV28 with TRBJ2-7; TRBD1 might be the D (7 bases). From germline, CDR1 is MDHEN and CDR2 SYDVKM. The CDR3 is 14 amino acids. V was trimmed by 4 bases and J by 0 bases, leaving 10 bases between them. The CDR3 bases are TGTGCCAGCAGTTCAGGGGGGAGCTCCTACGAGCAGTACTTC. Protein sequence: CASSSGGSSYEQYF.